This T cell receptor beta chain was found in a study of cytomegalovirus exposure and HLA in healthy donors. Study in general: An earlier analysis found 110 million or so unique TCR beta sequences from 150 million to 200 million T cells.

Remarks on this clone: The antigen remains unidentified.

Primers for the PCR totalled 60 Vbeta and 13 Jbeta. Repertoires were generated with immunoSEQ multiplex PCR, while TCRdb's copy carries only in-frame clones and drops some. Altogether fewer than 300,000 clones are present, roughly 80% being singletons, with the ten largest covering more than 0.3%. V shed 4 bases, J shed 4 bases, and the junction held 5 bases outside the gene matches. CDR3 length equals 15 residues. The germline CDR1 and CDR2 sequences are MGHDK and SYGVNS. Study observations and caveats: As was reported, the HLA-A and HLA-B alleles of most subjects were accurately predicted from TCR beta sequences.

The origin of this receptor is a girl between 2 and 10 years old in good health and CMV-seronegative. The chain recombines TRBV25-1 with TRBJ2-3; 10 nucleotides line up with TRBD2. Sequencing was done on a sample of PBMCs. In nucleotides, the CDR3 is TGTGCCAGCAGTGCACTAGCGGGAAGGCCAGATACGCAGTATTTT. It encodes CASSALAGRPDTQYF.